This T cell receptor beta chain was captured by sequencing in a study of blood T cell repertoires in COVID-19. Study background: COVID-19 samples collected from the United States, Italy and Spain covered acute and convalescent phases. T cells, B-cell-depleted T cells, or PBMCs supplied cDNA or gDNA.

Produced via immunoSEQ multiplex PCR; TCRdb's table is partial and in-frame only. This sample carries approximately 200,000 clones, 80% of them seen once, and the ten largest clones take over 7%. Living in roughly 23 US areas, the participants were between about 18 and 100 years of age. Participant-given clinical history determined each cohort assignment. Per the germline V gene, CDR1 is MNHEY and CDR2 is SMNVEV (reference sequence). Trimming left V 3 bases short and J 4 bases short, with 9 bases between. The CDR3 is 13 residues long. Sequencing input: PBMCs or T cells enriched from blood (not recorded which). The sequence came from a middle-aged woman with acute COVID-19. This chain uses TRBV27 with TRBJ1-2; D may be TRBD1 (5 bases). The CDR3: CASSFGGSYGYTF. The CDR3 nucleotides are TGTGCCAGCAGTTTCGGGGGGAGCTATGGCTACACCTTC.